Listed below are T cell receptor beta chains from one sample, sequenced in a study of breast tumors, draining lymph nodes, adjacent tissues. MiXCR, run by TCRdb on the multiplex PCR reads, gives a single entry per CDR3 protein. The sample has 20,000 to 25,000 distinct CDR3 sequences; around three fifths are singletons. Sequences were obtained from tumor-adjacent breast tissue. These receptors came from a female donor with breast cancer. Some clones in this sample may be carry-over from other donors' samples. The CDR3 runs from the conserved cysteine through the conserved F or W. The order of the fields is V gene, J gene, CDR3 protein.

v_call: TRBV25-1; j_call: TRBJ1-6; cdr3_aa: CASRAQGAKNSPLHF
v_call: TRBV18; j_call: TRBJ2-7; cdr3_aa: CASSPGAHYEQYF
v_call: TRBV20-1; j_call: TRBJ2-3; cdr3_aa: CSANGQGATDTQYF
v_call: TRBV12-5; j_call: TRBJ2-1; cdr3_aa: CASRILQNEQFF
v_call: TRBV29-1; j_call: TRBJ2-5; cdr3_aa: CSVATGMYQETQYF
v_call: TRBV20-1; j_call: TRBJ2-1; cdr3_aa: CSAVYYLGEDEQFF
v_call: TRBV5-1; j_call: TRBJ1-1; cdr3_aa: CASSLVRTPMNTEAFF
v_call: TRBV6-5; j_call: TRBJ2-3; cdr3_aa: CASSRYGLASTDTQYF
v_call: TRBV20-1; j_call: TRBJ2-1; cdr3_aa: CSAKTSGYNEQFF
v_call: TRBV30; j_call: TRBJ2-7; cdr3_aa: CAWSLGQTYEQYF
v_call: TRBV5-1; j_call: TRBJ2-3; cdr3_aa: CASSSPGQGDTQYF
v_call: TRBV20-1; j_call: TRBJ1-3; cdr3_aa: CSAPAGQGTIYF
v_call: TRBV7-9; j_call: TRBJ1-4; cdr3_aa: CASRESGLNEKLFF
v_call: TRBV20-1; j_call: TRBJ1-6; cdr3_aa: CSVGPTSVLHF
v_call: TRBV2; j_call: TRBJ1-5; cdr3_aa: CASSESSTNQPQHF
v_call: TRBV7-2; j_call: TRBJ2-2; cdr3_aa: CASSLAIGELFF
v_call: TRBV5-1; j_call: TRBJ1-1; cdr3_aa: CASSLAQGIAEAFF
v_call: TRBV5-6; j_call: TRBJ2-1; cdr3_aa: CASSLVLAGFEQFF
v_call: TRBV5-5; j_call: TRBJ2-7; cdr3_aa: CASSPSAPGLAGGSYEQYF
v_call: TRBV7-2; j_call: TRBJ2-1; cdr3_aa: CASSFPGTRVNNEQFF
v_call: TRBV20-1; j_call: TRBJ1-3; cdr3_aa: CSAPGTGGTTGNTIYF
v_call: TRBV2; j_call: TRBJ2-7; cdr3_aa: CASSELASGWAEDEQYF
v_call: TRBV19; j_call: TRBJ2-1; cdr3_aa: CASSLAGGTYNEQFF
v_call: TRBV12-3/TRBV12-4; j_call: TRBJ2-3; cdr3_aa: CASSLVPDYTDTQYF
v_call: TRBV7-6; j_call: TRBJ2-3; cdr3_aa: CASSLGNTQYF
v_call: TRBV4-2; j_call: TRBJ2-1; cdr3_aa: CASSSPLLGGGFANEQFF
v_call: TRBV5-4; j_call: TRBJ1-3; cdr3_aa: CASSQDSTGNTIYF
v_call: TRBV6-6; j_call: TRBJ1-1; cdr3_aa: CASSYGGGNTEAFF
v_call: TRBV9; j_call: TRBJ1-6; cdr3_aa: CASSGGTASPLHF
v_call: TRBV28; j_call: TRBJ2-3; cdr3_aa: CASSPPGATMDTQYF
v_call: TRBV4-1; j_call: TRBJ1-5; cdr3_aa: CASSQVPGSNNQPQHF
v_call: TRBV7-2; j_call: TRBJ1-6; cdr3_aa: CASSPRGRDSSPLHF
v_call: TRBV6-1; j_call: TRBJ1-2; cdr3_aa: CASSDRGANYGYTF
v_call: TRBV19; j_call: TRBJ2-7; cdr3_aa: CASSSFRDREQYF